This TCR beta chain was captured by sequencing in a study of shared clonotypes between healthy human individuals. The ends lost 6 bases at V and 7 bases at J; junction bases unmatched: 7. The germline CDR1 and CDR2 sequences are MNHEY and SVGAGI. The CDR3 consists of 13 residues. About this clone itself: The same CDR3 also results from other DNA sequences found in this sample.

Replicate PCRs for sorted subsets used approximately 220 ng DNA; this equaled tens of thousands of T cell genomes. Libraries were prepared by immunoSEQ multiplex PCR; TCRdb keeps only in-frame clonotypes and omits some of them. This sample has under 2.5 million clones, with less than 95% found just once. The material sequenced was naive CD4+ T cells from PBMCs. Specified subset: CD45RA+ positively selected. The chain couples TRBV6-5 to TRBJ1-1, with 8 bases matching TRBD1. The clonotype comes from a young man in good health. Some clones in this sample may be carry-over from other donors' samples. The CDR3 bases are TGTGCCAGCAGCTCCGACAGGGGCGGTGAAGCTTTCTTT. Translated, it gives CASSSDRGGEAFF.